The source of this T cell receptor (beta chain) is a study of shared clonotypes between healthy human individuals (TCRdb year 2020). Some background on the complete study: The cohort included three men and a couple of women between 18 and 49 years of age. Per donor, three plates each were used for CD4 naive and CD4 memory, two for CD8 naive, and one for CD8 memory. To estimate repertoire size and how much clonotypes are shared between individuals, the study performed deep sequencing of blood TCR repertoires from roughly five healthy adults. Different laboratories and diverse techniques were used to prepare libraries and sequence TCR repertoires, to increase sequencing depth and limit assay-specific biases. Between about 0.85 and 8.9 billion PBMCs per donor were obtained by leukapheresis. The paper as a whole reports these results and caveats: Because the study included only a small number of donors, the genetic and exposure-history diversity represented was limited. Sampling was limited to blood, and TCR repertoires in tissue likely differ from TCR repertoires in blood. When a few donors were compared, the shared fraction of clonotypes was roughly 4.8% for naive CD4, roughly 3.3% for naive CD8, 2% to 2.5% for memory CD4, and 0.35% to 0.5% for memory CD8. Compared with non-shared clonotypes, clonotypes shared by all four sorted-subset donors had higher generation probabilities. Larger estimated clonotype richness was generally found for naive subsets than for memory subsets. Pairwise subsampling led to the expectation that sequencing depth would affect the degree of clonotype sharing among donors. Rarefaction of sorted-subset datasets indicated incomplete sequencing despite the large sequencing depth.

The CDR3 has 14 amino acids, counting the end cysteine and phenylalanine. Only CDR3 DNA is held: 42 bases, read in frame from base 1. The CDR1 and CDR2 encoded by the germline V gene (reference sequence) are LNHNV and YYDKDF. V and J are truncated by 1 base and 4 bases respectively, leaving an intervening sequence of 10 bases. Using the deep immunoSEQ assay, TCR CDR3 regions were amplified from genomic DNA by multiplex PCR. Extracted genomic DNA from each cell subset was distributed evenly across all wells of several immunoSEQ 96-well plates, and each plate was treated as a replicate. For sorted subsets, 200 to 250 ng of genomic DNA, equivalent to roughly 33,000 T cell genomes, went into each replicate PCR. Purified libraries were quantified with a Qubit 3.0 fluorometer, sized on a Bioanalyzer 2100, and re-quantified with the KAPA Library Quantification kit. A separate single-read 150-cycle Illumina NextSeq 550 flow cell was used to sequence each immunoSEQ 96-well plate. The source study handled its data this way. Because the immunoSEQ output held only junctional sequences and lacked quality scores, the filtering could not match the filtering applied to full-length reads. Sequences were annotated with PyIR, a Python wrapper for IgBLAST v1.9, and V/J genes and CDR3 were assigned using IMGT germline references. Reads were removed for weak V/J assignments (E-value above 1e-6), missing CDR3, stop codons, out-of-frame junctions, or ambiguous translated residues. V3J clonotypes were defined by identical inferred V gene, J gene, and CDR3 amino acid sequence. Percentage overlap between repertoires was computed as shared unique clonotypes divided by the size of the smaller repertoire. Three approaches were used to assess repertoire richness: RTK rarefaction, the Chao1 estimator, and Recon v2.1 estimates of unobserved clonotypes. Generation probabilities for all TCRbeta clonotypes obtained by the gDNA method from a handful of donors were computed using OLGA. The table was pulled from immuneACCESS by TCRdb, which kept in-frame rearrangements only. Such tables lose some clones; where checked, under half of the loss comes from unresolved V genes, and the rest has no known cause. The V and J calls and clone size are taken from that table; D and trimming were inferred from the DNA. This sample holds about 2.4 million clones; roughly 93% were observed only once. The biggest ten clones account for about 0.34% of the sample.

Donors were healthy HIV-negative adults with no recently reported acute infections or vaccinations. Every donor was a Caucasian adult residing in Nashville, Tennessee, USA. CD4+ T cells were enriched by magnetic negative selection; naive cells were then positively selected on CD45RA, and the negative fraction formed the memory subset. Blood was obtained by leukapheresis, after which PBMCs were separated by Ficoll-Histopaque density gradient centrifugation and cryopreserved in liquid nitrogen vapor phase. Purity and quantity of every magnetically sorted T cell population were checked by analytical flow cytometry. Each sorted fraction had its genomic DNA isolated and then quantified by UV absorbance on a Nanodrop 2000c. With respect to this clone: The specificity of this receptor is unknown. The input lacks base qualities; no much larger clone sits a single base away.

Sequenced: naive CD4+ T cells from PBMCs. The cell subset or site label corresponds to: CD45RA+ positively selected. This clonotype was sampled from a man between 18 and 35 years old in good health. Some clones in this sample may be carry-over from other donors' samples. The chain joins TRBV15 to TRBJ1-1; the D gene remains uncertain. The CDR3 has the sequence CATSRVVGITEAFF. Read as DNA, the sequence is TGTGCCACCAGCAGAGTCGTAGGAATCACTGAAGCTTTCTTT.